One and the same sample provided the 21 T cell receptor beta chains below, sequenced in a study of CD8+ T cells in alopecia areata listed by TCRdb under 2018. This specimen's time point label, per the study, means: 20 to 30 weeks on oral tofacitinib. The meaning of the sample's treatment or condition label: oral pan-JAK inhibitor, 5-10 mg twice daily. Library preparation used the immunoSEQ multiplex PCR assay. For TCR sequencing, RNA was extracted from every sample and reverse transcribed into cDNA to serve as template. TCRdb took this table from immuneACCESS and kept in-frame rearrangements with V and J called. Such tables lack part of the clones; where checked against another copy, unresolved V genes explain under half of the gap, and the rest is unexplained. A total of some 95,000 clones appear in this sample, 44% of them only once. Less than 20% of the sample goes to the ten largest clones. The sequenced sample was CD8+ T cells sorted from blood, obtained at week 24, from a patient treated with tofacitinib. These TCRs come from a human donor with alopecia areata.

The chain carries TRBV2 and TRBJ1-1; TRBD1 agrees at 7 bases. J was trimmed by 4 bases and V by 5 bases; bases with no gene match: 4. This CDR3 has 13 residues. CDR1 SNHLY and CDR2 FYNNEI come from the germline V gene. CDR3 sequence: CASSPGGSTEAFF. The CDR3 nucleotides are TGTGCCAGCAGTCCAGGGGGGAGCACTGAAGCTTTCTTT.

The chain carries TRBV6-6 and TRBJ1-5; no reliable D call. CDR1 is MNHNY, CDR2 SVGAGI, per germline (reference sequence). Trimming left V 7 bases short and J 7 bases short, with 11 bases between. The CDR3 has 12 residues. The CDR3 is CASTKFEQPQHF. The CDR3 DNA reads as TGTGCCAGCACCAAGTTTGAACAGCCCCAGCATTTT.

V gene TRBV4-3 combines with J gene TRBJ2-2; 10 positions agree with TRBD1. Germline V gives CDR1 LGHNA, CDR2 YSLEER. The J segment lost 6 bases and the V segment lost 4 bases, leaving 8 bases of the junction unmatched. The CDR3 is 16 amino acids. The CDR3 protein is CASSPGQGSRSGELFF. CDR3 DNA sequence: TGCGCCAGCAGCCCGGGACAGGGGTCCAGGTCCGGGGAGCTGTTTTTT.

In its sample, this clone was seen a few times. V gene TRBV29-1 combines with J gene TRBJ1-2; the D is unclear. CDR1 SQVTM and CDR2 ANQGSEA come from the germline V gene. The CDR3 loop spans 12 amino acids. Between the trimmed V and J ends, which lost 5 bases and 8 bases, there was a span of 15 bases. The CDR3: CSVMSGSGGYTF. The CDR3 nucleotides are TGCAGCGTTATGTCTGGTTCCGGGGGCTACACCTTC.

This clone is deemed medium-sized (0.01 to 0.1%). The rearrangement uses TRBV7-9 and TRBJ2-7; 13 bases are a match to TRBD2. V lost 7 bases to trimming and J lost 5 bases; unmatched junction nucleotides: 8. This CDR3 is 15 amino acids long. Per germline, CDR1 SEHNR and CDR2 FQNEAQ (reference sequence). The CDR3 DNA follows: TGTGCCAGCACGCTTACCGGACTAGCGGGAGACGAGCAGTACTTC. It yields the protein CASTLTGLAGDEQYF.

The CDR3 protein is CASSNRRGPYEQYF. CDR3 nucleotide sequence: TGTGCCAGTAGTAACCGCAGGGGGCCATACGAGCAGTACTTC. The chain is built from TRBV19 and TRBJ2-7; 8 nucleotides match TRBD1. The CDR3 has 14 amino acids. Germline V gene data show CDR1 as LNHDA and CDR2 as SQIVND (reference sequence). Unmatched junction bases numbered 6, after V lost 4 bases and J lost 4 bases. Combining the CDR3 with reference TRBV19 and TRBJ2-7 gives the whole variable domain DGGITQSPKYLFRKEGQNVTLSCEQNLNHDAMYWYRQDPGQGLRLIYYSQIVNDFQKGDIAEGYSVSREKKESFPLTVTSAQKNPTAFYLCASSNRRGPYEQYFGPGTRLTVT.

The chain is built from TRBV15 and TRBJ2-3, with TRBD1 matching 11 bases. The V and J ends lost 5 bases and 3 bases, in that order; junction bases with no gene match: 4. CDR3 size: 15 residues. The germline V gene encodes CDR1 LNHNV and CDR2 YYDKDF (reference sequence). As DNA, the CDR3 is TGTGCCACCAGCCCCGGGACAGGGGGAACAGATACGCAGTATTTT. It encodes CATSPGTGGTDTQYF.

V and J are TRBV9 and TRBJ2-5, with TRBD1 matching 8 bases. After removal of 3 bases from V and 3 bases from J, the junction contained 7 bases not matched to a gene. Germline CDR1 SGDLS, CDR2 YYNGEE. The length of the CDR3 is 15 residues. CDR3 protein: CASSAPGGREETQYF. In DNA, the CDR3 is TGTGCCAGCAGCGCGCCAGGGGGCAGGGAAGAGACCCAGTACTTC.

The V gene is TRBV15, the J gene TRBJ2-7, with D possibly TRBD2 on 6 matching bases. CDR3 size: 14 residues. Germline assignment: CDR1 LNHNV and CDR2 YYDKDF (reference sequence). Trimming took 1 base from V and 5 from J, leaving 12 bases between them. The CDR3 region is CATSRVRESHEQYF. DNA of the CDR3: TGTGCCACCAGCAGAGTACGGGAGAGCCACGAGCAGTACTTC.

The chain has TRBV27 and TRBJ2-1; D call uncertain. CDR1 is MNHEY, CDR2 SMNVEV, per germline (reference sequence). This CDR3 has 11 amino acids. The V end was cut by 5 bases, the J end by 4 bases, with 3 bases between. CDR3 nucleotides: TGTGCCAGCAGTACATACAATGAGCAGTTCTTC. Translation: CASSTYNEQFF.

This clone was recorded a few times. DNA for the CDR3: TGTGCCAGCAGTTTATTACGGGGCGAGCAGTACTTC. Encoded protein: CASSLLRGEQYF. The rearrangement links TRBV27 to TRBJ2-7, with D maybe TRBD2 (5 bases). Germline CDR1 and CDR2: MNHEY and SMNVEV (reference sequence). This CDR3 is built from 12 residues. Trimming left V 1 base short and J 6 bases short, with 7 bases between.

V usage is TRBV4-3 and J usage is TRBJ2-5, with 8 nucleotides matching TRBD2. Germline-derived CDR1 and CDR2 are LGHNA and YSLEER. The CDR3 runs 15 residues. The trim removed 5 bases at V and 5 bases at J, leaving 10 bases unmatched. The CDR3 DNA sequence: TGCGCCAGCAGCGCTTACTCCCGGGGGGGGGAGACCCAGTACTTC. Its protein is CASSAYSRGGETQYF.

This clone was picked up a small number of times. This sequence joins TRBV9 and TRBJ1-1; D ambiguous. The CDR3 is 13 amino acids. Trimming pared 2 bases from V and 0 bases from J, leaving 5 bases between. Germline V gene sequence: CDR1 SGDLS, CDR2 YYNGEE. The CDR3 sequence is CASSVSLNTEAFF. The CDR3 nucleotides read TGTGCCAGCAGCGTTTCATTGAACACTGAAGCTTTCTTT.

This clone was picked up a small number of times. The V and J genes are TRBV29-1 and TRBJ2-5, with 7 bases lining up with TRBD1. CDR1 is SQVTM and CDR2 is ANQGSEA in the germline V gene. Losses at the gene ends were 1 base for V and 2 bases for J; bases not matched to a gene: 4. The CDR3 runs 14 residues. The CDR3 protein is CSVEGRRGQETQYF. In DNA form, the CDR3 reads TGCAGCGTTGAAGGTCGCAGGGGGCAAGAGACCCAGTACTTC.

J is TRBJ1-2 and V is TRBV6-5; D gene uncertain. Germline-derived CDR1 and CDR2 are MNHEY and SVGAGI. The V end was cut by 0 bases, the J end by 4 bases, with 12 bases between. The CDR3 contains 15 residues. The CDR3 bases are TGTGCCAGCAGTTACTCTGAGGGTGTTTCCTATGGCTACACCTTC. It codes for CASSYSEGVSYGYTF.

This clone was detected a few times. The chain has TRBV7-6 and TRBJ2-3, with D perhaps given as TRBD1 or TRBD2 (5 bases each). The germline CDR1 and CDR2 sequences are SGHVS and FNYEAQ. The CDR3 runs 15 residues. Trimming left V 0 bases short and J 4 bases short, with 11 bases between. As DNA, the CDR3 is TGTGCCAGCAGCTTAGCGGGACCGGGCGCAGATACGCAGTATTTT. This codes for CASSLAGPGADTQYF.

The rearrangement joins TRBV27 to TRBJ2-1; D uncertain. The CDR3 sequence is 11 residues long. Per the germline V gene, CDR1 is MNHEY and CDR2 is SMNVEV (reference sequence). V was shortened by 10 bases and J by 4 bases, with 8 bases between the two germline ends. The CDR3 region has the DNA TGTGCCACCCTCATATACAATGAGCAGTTCTTC. Translation: CATLIYNEQFF.

The V gene is TRBV9, the J gene TRBJ2-3; no clear D gene. Germline lookup yields CDR1 SGDLS and CDR2 YYNGEE. The CDR3 contains 12 residues. V lost 3 bases to trimming and J lost 4 bases, with 6 bases between them. The CDR3 DNA sequence: TGTGCCAGCAGCGGACGGCCAGATACGCAGTATTTT. It specifies CASSGRPDTQYF.

The sample holds many counts of this clone. The chain links TRBV27 to TRBJ2-5; TRBD2 agrees at 7 bases. This CDR3 comprises 13 residues. V lost 2 bases to trimming and J lost 4 bases; unmatched junction nucleotides: 1. Germline CDR1 is MNHEY and CDR2 is SMNVEV (reference sequence). CDR3 sequence (DNA): TGTGCCAGCAGTTTAGCGGGAGCAGAGACCCAGTACTTC. Residues: CASSLAGAETQYF.

The chain carries TRBV9 and TRBJ2-3; D call uncertain. Trimming took off 3 bases at V and 5 bases at J, with 1 base between the two ends. The length of the CDR3 is 10 residues. Germline V CDR1 and CDR2: SGDLS, YYNGEE. For the CDR3, the DNA is TGTGCCAGCAGCGGAGATACGCAGTATTTT. Its translation is CASSGDTQYF.

The V and J genes are TRBV7-8 and TRBJ2-3; 7 nucleotides align to TRBD2. The germline gives CDR1 SGHVS, CDR2 FQNEAQ. Trimming cost V 2 bases and J 8 bases; bases outside gene matches: 1. The CDR3 spans 12 residues. This chain's CDR3 is CASSLSGGTQYF. The DNA of the CDR3 is TGTGCCAGCAGCTTATCGGGGGGTACGCAGTATTTT.